Listed here are 13 T cell receptor beta chains from one sample, sequenced in a study of cytomegalovirus exposure and HLA in healthy donors. Amplification used 60 Vbeta primers and 13 Jbeta primers. The assay was immunoSEQ multiplex PCR, and TCRdb's table has in-frame clones only and misses some. The sample includes about 100,000 clones, less than 85% of them seen just once. What was sequenced was PBMCs. These receptors originate from a man younger than 30 in good health and CMV-seronegative.

The chain combines TRBV4-1 with TRBJ2-3; TRBD1 matches at 9 bases. V lost 5 bases, J lost 6 bases, and 9 bases stayed unmatched. Per germline, CDR1 MGHRA and CDR2 YSYEKL. The CDR3 contains 15 residues. CDR3: CASSSKTGGWDTQYF. The CDR3 nucleotides are TGCGCCAGCAGCTCTAAGACAGGGGGGTGGGATACGCAGTATTTT.

This clone showed up just a few times. The V call is TRBV6-1, the J call TRBJ2-7; D may be TRBD2 (5 bases). V was shortened by 5 bases and J by 3 bases, with 14 bases between the two germline ends. CDR3 size: 14 residues. CDR1 and CDR2 (germline): MNHNS, SASEGT. The CDR3 is CASSREADRYEQYF. As DNA, the CDR3 is TGTGCCAGCAGTAGGGAAGCGGACCGCTACGAGCAGTACTTC.

The chain couples TRBV19 to TRBJ2-1; D gene ambiguous. With 10 bases removed from V and 6 bases from J, the gap between germline ends came to 22 bases. The germline CDR1 and CDR2 sequences are LNHDA and SQIVND (reference sequence). The CDR3 has 15 amino acids. DNA for the CDR3: TGTGCCACCAAAAAAAGACAATTTGGCCTCAATGAGCAGTTCTTC. Translation gives CATKKRQFGLNEQFF.

This clone has only a few counts. V is TRBV15 and J is TRBJ2-6; D gene uncertain. The ends were cut back, 5 bases at V and 0 bases at J, with 11 bases in the middle. Looked up from germline, CDR1 is LNHNV and CDR2 is YYDKDF (reference sequence). The CDR3 covers 16 residues. CDR3 sequence: CATSPTVDSGANVLTF. CDR3 in DNA: TGTGCCACCAGCCCAACAGTGGACTCTGGGGCCAACGTCCTGACTTTC.

DNA for the CDR3: TGTGCCAGCAGCGTAGCTCGGGGGGGGACAGACTATGGCTACACCTTC. It translates to CASSVARGGTDYGYTF. The V call is TRBV9, the J call TRBJ1-2; 7 bases are a match to TRBD1. The CDR3 consists of 16 residues. The ends lost 0 bases at V and 3 bases at J; junction bases unmatched: 8. In germline, CDR1 is SGDLS, CDR2 YYNGEE.

The chain employs TRBV28 and TRBJ1-2, with TRBD1 as a possible D gene (6 bases). CDR3 length equals 13 residues. Germline V gene sequence: CDR1 MDHEN, CDR2 SYDVKM. The V gene lost 4 bases and the J gene lost 7 bases, with 13 bases spanning the gap. The CDR3 coding sequence is TGTGCCAGCAGTTACCCAGGGGCAGGTGGCTACACCTTC. Protein sequence: CASSYPGAGGYTF.

The chain has TRBV2 and TRBJ1-6, with 7 nucleotides matching TRBD1. Germline V CDR1 and CDR2: SNHLY, FYNNEI. There are 15 residues in the CDR3. V trimming: 11 bases; J trimming: 5 bases; junction bases outside the gene matches: 12. The CDR3 DNA sequence: TGTGCCCGCAACTCGCGGACAGGCAATAATTCACCCCTCCACTTT. Its translation is CARNSRTGNNSPLHF.

This clone was observed a few times. The V gene is TRBV6-1, the J gene TRBJ1-5; 7 bases agree with TRBD1. With 6 bases clipped from V and 7 bases from J, the junction kept 9 bases outside the gene matches. Germline CDR1 MNHNS, CDR2 SASEGT. CDR3 size: 14 residues. The CDR3 bases are TGTGCCAGCAGCACGACAGGGCATCGGCAGCCCCAGCATTTT. The encoded protein is CASSTTGHRQPQHF.

The chain recombines TRBV28 with TRBJ1-5, with a possible D match to TRBD1 (5 bases). V was pared by 6 bases and J by 6 bases, with 15 bases between. The CDR3 contains 14 residues. Germline V gene lookup returns CDR1 MDHEN and CDR2 SYDVKM. The DNA of the CDR3 is TGTGCCAGCAGCCGATCCCAGGGAAGTCAGCCCCAGCATTTT. This translates into CASSRSQGSQPQHF.

A few counts support this clone. The V call is TRBV28, the J call TRBJ1-5; no clear D. The CDR3 totals 13 residues. The germline CDR1 and CDR2 sequences are MDHEN and SYDVKM. The V end lost 4 bases, the J end lost 6 bases, and 10 bases lay between the germline ends. The CDR3 is CASSSTWPQPQHF. CDR3 in DNA: TGTGCCAGCAGTTCGACTTGGCCTCAGCCCCAGCATTTT.

The genes are TRBV5-1 and TRBJ2-1; possibly TRBD2 for D (6 bases). From germline, CDR1 is SGHRS and CDR2 YFSETQ. CDR3 size: 14 residues. The V gene lost 4 bases and the J gene lost 8 bases, with 16 bases spanning the gap. The CDR3 coding sequence is TGCGCCAGCAGCGTCGGGGGATCCGGGGATGAGCAGTTCTTC. Its translation is CASSVGGSGDEQFF.

The chain carries TRBV7-8 and TRBJ2-1; 7 bases line up with TRBD1. The germline CDR1 and CDR2 sequences are SGHVS and FQNEAQ. The V gene end was trimmed by 5 bases and the J gene end by 15 bases; junction bases not matched to a gene: 13. The CDR3 covers 13 residues. The CDR3 region is CASSPTPDRVAFF. The CDR3, as DNA: TGTGCCAGCAGCCCTACCCCTGACAGGGTAGCGTTCTTC.

The V and J genes are TRBV28 and TRBJ1-5; D is perhaps TRBD1 (5 bases). Germline lookup yields CDR1 MDHEN and CDR2 SYDVKM. V gave up 4 bases and J gave up 12 bases, with 16 bases separating them. The CDR3 has 13 amino acids. The CDR3 DNA follows: TGTGCCAGCAGTTCCCCGGGGGAGGGGTTCCAGCATTTT. The encoded protein is CASSSPGEGFQHF.